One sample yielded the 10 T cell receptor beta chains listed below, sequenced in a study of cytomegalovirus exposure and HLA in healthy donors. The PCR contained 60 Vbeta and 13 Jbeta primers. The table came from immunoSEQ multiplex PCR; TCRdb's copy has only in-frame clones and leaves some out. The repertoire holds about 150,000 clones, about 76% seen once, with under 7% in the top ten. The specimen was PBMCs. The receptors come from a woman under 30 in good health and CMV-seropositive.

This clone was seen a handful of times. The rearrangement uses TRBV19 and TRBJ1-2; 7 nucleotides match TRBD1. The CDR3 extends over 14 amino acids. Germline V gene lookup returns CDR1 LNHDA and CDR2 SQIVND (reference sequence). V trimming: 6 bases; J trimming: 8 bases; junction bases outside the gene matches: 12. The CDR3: CASRPQGGLGGYTF. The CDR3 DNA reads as TGTGCCAGTAGACCTCAGGGGGGCCTGGGAGGCTACACCTTC.

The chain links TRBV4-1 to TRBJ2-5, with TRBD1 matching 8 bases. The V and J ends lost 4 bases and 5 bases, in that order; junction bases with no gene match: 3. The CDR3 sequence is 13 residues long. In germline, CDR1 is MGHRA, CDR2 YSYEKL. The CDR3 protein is CASSPQGAETQYF. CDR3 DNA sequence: TGCGCCAGCAGCCCGCAGGGGGCGGAGACCCAGTACTTC.

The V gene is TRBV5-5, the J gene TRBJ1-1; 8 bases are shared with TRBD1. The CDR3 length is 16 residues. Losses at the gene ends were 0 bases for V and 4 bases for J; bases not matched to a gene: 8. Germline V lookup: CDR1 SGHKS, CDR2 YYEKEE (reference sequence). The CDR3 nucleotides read TGTGCCAGCAGCTTGGCAGGACAGGGTAAGAGCACTGAAGCTTTCTTT. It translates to CASSLAGQGKSTEAFF.

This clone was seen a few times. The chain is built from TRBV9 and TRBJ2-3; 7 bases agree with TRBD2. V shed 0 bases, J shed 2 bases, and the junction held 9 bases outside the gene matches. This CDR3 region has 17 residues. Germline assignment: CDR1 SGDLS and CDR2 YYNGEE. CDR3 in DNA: TGTGCCAGCAGCGTAGGGAGGGCTAGCGGACTCACAGATACGCAGTATTTT. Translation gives CASSVGRASGLTDTQYF.

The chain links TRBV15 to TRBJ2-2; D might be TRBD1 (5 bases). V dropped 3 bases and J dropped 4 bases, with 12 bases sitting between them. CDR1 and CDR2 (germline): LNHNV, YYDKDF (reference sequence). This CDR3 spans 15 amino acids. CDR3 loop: CATSSRAWGTGELFF. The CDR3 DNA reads TGTGCCACCAGCAGCAGGGCTTGGGGCACCGGGGAGCTGTTTTTT. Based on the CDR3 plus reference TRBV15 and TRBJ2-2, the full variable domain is DAMVIQNPRYQVTQFGKPVTLSCSQTLNHNVMYWYQQKSSQAPKLLFHYYDKDFNNEADTPDNFQSRRPNTSFCFLDIRSPGLGDTAMYLCATSSRAWGTGELFFGEGSRLTVL.

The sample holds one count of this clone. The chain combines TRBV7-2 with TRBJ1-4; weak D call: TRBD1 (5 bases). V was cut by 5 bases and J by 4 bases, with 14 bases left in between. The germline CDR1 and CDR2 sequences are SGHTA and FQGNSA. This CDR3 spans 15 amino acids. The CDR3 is CASSPRGILNEKLFF. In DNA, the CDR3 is TGTGCCAGCAGCCCCCGGGGGATCCTTAATGAAAAACTGTTTTTT.

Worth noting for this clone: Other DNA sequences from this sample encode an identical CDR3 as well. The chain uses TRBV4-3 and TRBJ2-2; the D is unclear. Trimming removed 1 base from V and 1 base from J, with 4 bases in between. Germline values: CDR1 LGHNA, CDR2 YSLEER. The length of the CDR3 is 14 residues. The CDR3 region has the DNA TGCGCCAGCAGCCAAGGGCAGAACACCGGGGAGCTGTTTTTT. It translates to CASSQGQNTGELFF.

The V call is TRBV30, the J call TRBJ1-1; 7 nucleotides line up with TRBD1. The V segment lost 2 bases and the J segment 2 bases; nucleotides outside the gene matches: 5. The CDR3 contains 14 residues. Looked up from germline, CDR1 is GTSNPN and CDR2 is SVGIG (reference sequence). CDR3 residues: CAWSPGQDNTEAFF. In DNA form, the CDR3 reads TGTGCCTGGAGTCCAGGACAGGACAACACTGAAGCTTTCTTT. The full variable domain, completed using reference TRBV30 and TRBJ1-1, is SQTIHQWPATLVQPVGSPLSLECTVEGTSNPNLYWYRQAAGRGLQLLFYSVGIGQISSEVPQNLSASRPQDRQFILSSKKLLLSDSGFYLCAWSPGQDNTEAFFGQGTRLTVV.

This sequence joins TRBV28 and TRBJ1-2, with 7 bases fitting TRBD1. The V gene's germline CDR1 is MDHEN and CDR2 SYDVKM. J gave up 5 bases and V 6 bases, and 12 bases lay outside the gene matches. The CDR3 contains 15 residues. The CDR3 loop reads CASSRSRQGGYGYTF. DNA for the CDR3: TGTGCCAGCAGCCGCTCCCGACAGGGCGGATATGGCTACACCTTC.

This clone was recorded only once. The CDR3 nucleotides are TGTGCCAGCAGCTTAGGGGTAGCGGGGTCGAGGGAGGAGACCCAGTACTTC. Amino acid sequence: CASSLGVAGSREETQYF. The rearrangement uses TRBV7-2 and TRBJ2-5, with 8 nucleotides matching TRBD2. CDR3 length: 17 amino acids. The germline CDR1 and CDR2 sequences are SGHTA and FQGNSA. V was clipped by 1 base and J by 5 bases; unmatched bases: 12.